Presented here are 7 T cell receptor beta chains from one specimen sequenced in a study of response to subunit inactivated influenza vaccine. MiXCR, applied by TCRdb to the RT-PCR reads, yields one record per CDR3 protein. In the table there are hundreds of thousands of distinct CDR3 sequences, 12% to 15% of which are singletons. Sequencing used PBMCs from blood, obtained 14 to 15 days before vaccination. The receptors were gathered from a man between 50 and 59 years old who received an inactivated influenza vaccine.

In this sample, this clonotype turned up a few times. The chain is built from TRBV29-1 and TRBJ2-2; the D gene could be TRBD1 or TRBD2 (5 bases each). V was trimmed by 1 base and J by 3 bases, leaving 9 bases between them. The length of the CDR3 is 14 residues. Looked up from germline, CDR1 is SQVTM and CDR2 is ANQGSEA. CDR3 bases: TGCAGCGTTGAAGTTGAGGGGTACACCGGGGAGCTGTTTTTT. Protein sequence: CSVEVEGYTGELFF.

This chain uses TRBV11-1 with TRBJ2-5; 11 bases map to TRBD2. CDR1 is SGHAT and CDR2 is FQDESV in the germline V gene (reference sequence). With V trimmed by 5 bases and J by 0 bases, 8 bases remained unmatched. The CDR3 covers 17 residues. The CDR3 loop is CASSPGTSGGDQETQYF. As DNA, the CDR3 is TGTGCCAGCAGCCCAGGAACTAGCGGGGGAGACCAAGAGACCCAGTACTTC.

This clonotype has more than one count but fewer than ten. The chain has TRBV11-1 and TRBJ2-1, with D perhaps matching TRBD2 (5 bases). Trimming pared 2 bases from V and 0 bases from J, leaving 17 bases between. The CDR3 is made up of 18 amino acids. Germline V gene data show CDR1 as SGHAT and CDR2 as FQDESV (reference sequence). CDR3 sequence (DNA): TGTGCCAGCAGCTTAAGGAGGAACGGGGATAGCTCCTACAATGAGCAGTTCTTC. Protein: CASSLRRNGDSSYNEQFF.

Only a few counts were recorded for this clonotype. This chain joins TRBV5-1 and TRBJ2-1; a possible D gene is TRBD2 (6 bases). Trimming pared 2 bases from V and 5 bases from J, leaving 14 bases between. Per germline, CDR1 SGHRS and CDR2 YFSETQ. The CDR3 contains 15 residues. CDR3 residues: CASSFGGIVDNEQFF. As DNA, the CDR3 is TGCGCCAGCAGCTTCGGCGGGATAGTCGACAATGAGCAGTTCTTC.

The chain carries TRBV7-9 and TRBJ1-6; a weak D match, TRBD1 (5 bases). The CDR3 consists of 17 residues. The germline CDR1 and CDR2 sequences are SEHNR and FQNEAQ (reference sequence). Trimming stripped 0 bases from V and 8 bases from J, with 17 bases between. CDR3 region: CASSLAQRGRADSPLHF. The CDR3 coding sequence is TGTGCCAGCAGCTTAGCGCAACGGGGGAGGGCTGATTCACCCCTCCACTTT.

The chain carries TRBV29-1 and TRBJ1-1, with D perhaps TRBD1 (5 bases). CDR1 SQVTM and CDR2 ANQGSEA come from the germline V gene. Trimming removed 7 bases from V and 2 bases from J, with 20 bases in between. The CDR3 sequence is 15 residues long. CDR3 sequence: CSAGPRRGRNTEAFF. Written as DNA, the CDR3 is TGCAGCGCGGGCCCGAGAAGGGGTCGCAACACTGAAGCTTTCTTT.

This clonotype was seen a handful of times. The J gene is TRBJ2-7, the V gene TRBV9; D is ambiguous. This CDR3 has 14 residues. V lost 4 bases and J 6 bases, leaving 17 bases between the germline ends. The germline gives CDR1 SGDLS, CDR2 YYNGEE. CDR3 region: CASSLRYFGSEQYF. In DNA form, the CDR3 reads TGTGCCAGCAGCCTTCGGTATTTCGGCTCCGAGCAGTACTTC.